Listed below are T cell receptor beta chains from one sample, sequenced in a study of T cell changes during pregnancy in multiple sclerosis. Assay used: immunoSEQ multiplex PCR; TCRdb lists only in-frame clones, some missing. The table includes around 92,000 clones, 90% to 95% detected once. Sequences were derived from peripheral blood, sampled after pregnancy. These receptors were taken from a female donor with multiple sclerosis, enrolled in a pregnancy study. Both conserved end residues are trimmed from each CDR3. Clone size, where shown, is once, few, many, or a class for clones that have expanded.

size,J,V,CDR3
many,TRBJ1-1,TRBV29-1,SGLLGSVSTEAF
.,TRBJ2-3,TRBV4-2,ASSLYMTSGNRADTQY
.,TRBJ1-1,TRBV27,ASSSWAGDLPEAF
.,TRBJ2-7,TRBV6-5,ASSLEQGASYEQY
.,TRBJ1-4,TRBV30,AWSEWGRLDNEKLF
once,TRBJ2-7,TRBV5-1,ASSPAGNSPYEQY
.,TRBJ2-7,TRBV30,AWSVRLAGRNEQY
.,TRBJ1-1,TRBV9,ASSVAFGMNTEAF
.,TRBJ2-1,TRBV7-6,ASSLGGGEAFYEQF
.,TRBJ1-5,TRBV6-6,ASSWGEGQPQH
.,TRBJ2-5,TRBV9,ASSVYRGETQY
.,TRBJ2-3,TRBV7-2,ASSYRGLAGGSTDTQY
.,TRBJ2-5,TRBV5-8,ASSLGLAGEVREETQY
.,TRBJ2-3,TRBV5-1,ASSTDRGTDTQY
.,TRBJ2-7,TRBV2,ASSSTPGQIPYEQY
.,TRBJ2-7,TRBV10-2,GRDRGLISYEQY
once,TRBJ1-2,TRBV29-1,SVGGVDYGYT
.,TRBJ1-4,TRBV18,ASSLGGATNEKLF
.,TRBJ1-2,TRBV11-2,ASSLEGQGAIYGYT
.,TRBJ2-1,TRBV18,ASSIPGLAGTNEQF
.,TRBJ1-1,TRBV11-3,ASSLSTYTEAF
.,TRBJ1-2,TRBV6-1,ASSAGGLANYGYT
.,TRBJ1-2,TRBV5-5,ASSFQGVPNYGYT
.,TRBJ1-1,TRBV30,AWSEQGEAF
.,TRBJ1-5,TRBV7-8,ASSLSQGNSNQPQH
.,TRBJ1-4,TRBV7-6,ASSLRGRWVANEKLF
.,TRBJ2-5,TRBV6-1,ASSEGRARTQY
few,TRBJ1-2,TRBV6-1,ASSEQTGYQNGYT
.,TRBJ2-2,TRBV19,ASSTGPGLARNTGELF
.,TRBJ1-3,TRBV9,ASSVGSGSSGNTIY
.,TRBJ2-3,TRBV18,ASSSRGDTQY
.,TRBJ1-2,TRBV27,ASTMTGGYGYT
.,TRBJ2-7,TRBV2,ASKQLGHSTYEQY
.,TRBJ2-3,TRBV19,ASSIRDTDTQY
.,TRBJ1-3,TRBV5-1,ASSTGGSGNTIY
.,TRBJ2-6,TRBV6-1,ASGDSPSGANVLT
once,TRBJ2-7,TRBV6-5,ASSYLGTSAYEQY